A selection of T cell receptor beta chains follows, all from one sample in a study of blood T cell repertoires in COVID-19. Repertoires were generated with immunoSEQ multiplex PCR, while TCRdb's copy carries only in-frame clones and drops some. Among about 240,000 clones listed, about 81% were seen once. Material: peripheral blood. These receptors all come from a woman older than 75 with COVID-19, enrolled during active disease. The CDR3 runs from the conserved cysteine through the conserved F or W. Fields, in order: V gene, J gene, clone size, D gene, CDR3 protein, CDR3 DNA. D genes are given only for firm matches. The listing skips clone size in some rows; elsewhere it reads once, few, many or a size class.

TRBV24-1	TRBJ2-1	-	TRBD1	CATSEQSGTGGFYEQFF	TGTGCCACCAGTGAACAGTCCGGGACAGGTGGATTTTATGAGCAGTTCTTC
TRBV19	TRBJ1-2	-	-	CASSIPLALSYGYTF	TGTGCCAGTAGTATCCCTTTAGCCCTGTCCTATGGCTACACCTTC
TRBV28	TRBJ1-1	-	-	CASSRTQVAGSTEAFF	TGTGCCAGCAGCCGGACTCAGGTCGCTGGAAGCACTGAAGCTTTCTTT
TRBV5-1	TRBJ1-2	-	TRBD1	CASSLYAGGDYGYTF	TGCGCCAGCAGCTTGTATGCAGGGGGCGACTATGGCTACACCTTC
TRBV13	TRBJ2-3	-	TRBD2	CASIRLAGTDTQYF	TGTGCCAGCATAAGACTAGCGGGGACAGATACGCAGTATTTT
TRBV7-2	TRBJ2-1	-	TRBD1	CASSSDRAWTVNEQFF	TGTGCCAGCAGCTCCGACAGGGCCTGGACCGTGAATGAGCAGTTCTTC
TRBV5-1	TRBJ2-1	-	-	CASSPRSLNEQFF	TGCGCCAGCAGCCCTAGGTCCCTGAATGAGCAGTTCTTC
TRBV4-3	TRBJ1-1	-	-	CASSQDQLTGEAFF	TGCGCCAGCAGCCAAGATCAGCTTACAGGTGAAGCTTTCTTT
TRBV6-5	TRBJ2-1	few	-	CASSYGGNYNEQFF	TGTGCCAGCAGTTACGGAGGAAACTACAATGAGCAGTTCTTC
TRBV28	TRBJ1-2	few	-	CASSLRSVDGYTF	TGTGCCAGCAGTCTGCGTTCCGTCGATGGCTACACCTTC
TRBV12-3/TRBV12-4	TRBJ1-4	once	-	CASSLNRKLFF	TGTGCCAGCAGTTTAAACAGAAAACTGTTTTTT
TRBV7-2	TRBJ1-2	-	-	CASSLVRENYGYTF	TGTGCCAGCAGCTTGGTCAGGGAAAACTATGGCTACACCTTC
TRBV5-6	TRBJ2-4	-	-	CASSSSGPKNIQYF	TGTGCCAGCAGCTCGTCAGGGCCCAAAAACATTCAGTACTTC
TRBV4-2	TRBJ2-2	-	-	CASSQGRQSRTGELFF	TGTGCCAGCAGCCAAGGGAGGCAAAGCCGCACCGGGGAGCTGTTTTTT
TRBV18	TRBJ1-2	-	-	CASSPTDNYGYTF	TGTGCCAGCTCACCAACAGACAACTATGGCTACACCTTC
TRBV5-1	TRBJ1-2	-	TRBD1	CASTDPRDRNYGYTF	TGCGCCAGCACTGATCCCCGGGACAGGAACTATGGCTACACCTTC